This TCR beta chain appears in the sequencing data of a study of T cells in Graves' hyperthyroidism and ophthalmopathy. This clonotype has just a few counts. A roughly 10 ml volume of fresh peripheral blood provided the PBMCs. RNA transcripts yielded amplified TCR beta CDR3 regions. HTBI primers were the set used in a first-round RT-PCR of the TCR CDR3. TCRdb reprocessed the multiplex PCR reads via MiXCR and lists one record per CDR3 protein. The sample holds 300,000 to 350,000 distinct CDR3 sequences, 15% to 20% seen once. This TCR derives from a man aged 25-45 years with Graves' hyperthyroidism. The sequenced sample consisted of blood.

CDR3 sequence: CASSEGRGSYNEQFF. CDR3 DNA sequence: TGTGCCAGCAGTGAAGGGCGGGGCAGCTACAATGAGCAGTTCTTC. J is TRBJ2-1 and V is TRBV25-1; possibly TRBD2 for D (6 bases). Trimming stripped 2 bases from V and 3 bases from J, with 11 bases between. The CDR3 extends over 15 amino acids. Germline CDR1 reads MGHDK; CDR2 reads SYGVNS.